The 13 T cell receptor beta chains given below trace back to one sample, sequenced in a study of human T cells and chemical hapten exposure. Time point here: patch test 3, about 24 weeks after DPC sensitization. As for treatment: therapeutic diphenylcyclopropenone sensitization with weekly scalp DPC. TCRdb re-called the RACE reads through MiXCR, storing one row per CDR3 protein. Altogether 95,000 to 150,000 distinct CDR3 sequences are present, about 11% being singletons, with the ten largest covering around 2.4%. The sequenced sample was whole blood, obtained in connection with sensitization to the hapten diphenylcyclopropenone (DPC). Receptors originate from a woman between 50 and 59 years old with alopecia areata. Some clones in this sample may be carry-over from other donors' samples.

This rearrangement joins TRBV3-1 to TRBJ2-3; D might be TRBD2 (6 bases). Germline assignment: CDR1 LGHDT and CDR2 YNNKEL (reference sequence). The V gene lost 0 bases and the J gene lost 8 bases, with 15 bases spanning the gap. The CDR3 totals 15 residues. The DNA of the CDR3 is TGTGCCAGCAGCCAAGAGGGGAATAGCGGACTTACGCAGTATTTT. Encoded protein: CASSQEGNSGLTQYF.

Many counts were recorded for this clonotype. The V and J genes are TRBV3-1 and TRBJ1-3; D is uncertain. The germline V and J ends were trimmed by 3 bases and 0 bases, with 6 bases remaining between them. The CDR3 extends over 14 amino acids. CDR1 and CDR2 (germline): LGHDT, YNNKEL (reference sequence). The CDR3 loop is CASSHSGSGNTIYF. CDR3 nucleotides: TGTGCCAGCAGCCACTCCGGCTCTGGAAACACCATATATTTT.

This clonotype was counted between two and nine times. The chain carries TRBV9 and TRBJ2-6, with 11 bases fitting TRBD1. The CDR3 is 18 amino acids. Germline loops: CDR1 SGDLS, CDR2 YYNGEE. Trimming took 4 bases from V and 0 from J; bases not matched to a gene: 6. The CDR3 reads CASSSRTGGSSGANVLTF. CDR3 bases: TGTGCCAGCAGCTCCCGGACAGGGGGCTCCTCTGGGGCCAACGTCCTGACTTTC.

The genes are TRBV12-3 or TRBV12-4 and TRBJ1-5, with D unclear. The CDR3 extends over 14 amino acids. V was cut by 4 bases and J by 2 bases, with 9 bases left in between. Written as DNA, the CDR3 is TGTGCCAGCAGTTCCGGCTCGGGCAATCAGCCCCAGCATTTT. Translation gives CASSSGSGNQPQHF.

The genes are TRBV18 and TRBJ1-2; D perhaps matches TRBD1 (6 bases). Germline V CDR1 and CDR2: KGHSH, LQKENI. Between the trimmed V and J ends, which lost 3 bases and 7 bases, there was a span of 21 bases. The length of the CDR3 is 16 residues. The CDR3 spells CASSPRTTGNSGGYTF. The CDR3 coding sequence is TGTGCCAGCTCACCGCGGACCACAGGGAATTCTGGTGGCTACACCTTC.

This clonotype was detected ten times or more. The chain links TRBV10-3 to TRBJ2-3, with 12 bases that match TRBD2. This CDR3 spans 14 amino acids. The V and J ends lost 7 bases and 3 bases, in that order; junction bases with no gene match: 2. Germline CDR1 is ENHRY and CDR2 is SYGVKD. The CDR3 nucleotides read TGTGCCATCAACGGACTAGCGGGGACAGATACGCAGTATTTT. Translating gives CAINGLAGTDTQYF.

The J gene is TRBJ1-2, the V gene TRBV6-2 or TRBV6-3, with a tentative D call TRBD1 (5 bases). The V and J ends lost 0 bases and 4 bases respectively, with 6 bases between them. The CDR3 runs 13 residues. The germline V gene encodes CDR1 MNHEY and CDR2 SVGEGT. The CDR3 spells CASSYSGTYGYTF. The CDR3 DNA reads TGTGCCAGCAGTTACTCTGGGACCTATGGCTACACCTTC.

This clonotype was seen at least ten times. This chain connects TRBV30 to TRBJ2-4; possible D gene TRBD2, 5 bases. Germline CDR1 is GTSNPN and CDR2 is SVGIG (reference sequence). CDR3 length equals 15 residues. Trimming took off 0 bases at V and 0 bases at J, with 9 bases between the two ends. This chain's CDR3 is CAWSVRRGAKNIQYF. CDR3 nucleotides: TGTGCCTGGAGTGTACGACGGGGAGCCAAAAACATTCAGTACTTC.

The V gene is TRBV11-2, the J gene TRBJ1-5; tentatively, D is TRBD1 (6 bases). V lost 5 bases and J lost 1, with 12 bases in between. The CDR3 extends over 15 amino acids. Germline lookup yields CDR1 SGHAT and CDR2 FQNNGV. The CDR3 nucleotides are TGTGCCAGCAGCCGAGGGACAACGAGCAATCAGCCCCAGCATTTT. Translation: CASSRGTTSNQPQHF. The full variable domain, with the rest looked up from reference TRBV11-2 and TRBJ1-5, is EAGVAQSPRYKIIEKRQSVAFWCNPISGHATLYWYQQILGQGPKLLIQFQNNGVVDDSQLPKDRFSAERLKGVDSTLKIQPAKLEDSAVYLCASSRGTTSNQPQHFGDGTRLSIL.

There are a few counts of this clonotype. The chain uses TRBV6-5 and TRBJ1-1; 7 bases are shared with TRBD1. Trimming took 6 bases from V and 0 from J; bases not matched to a gene: 7. The CDR3 loop spans 15 amino acids. Looked up from germline, CDR1 is MNHEY and CDR2 is SVGAGI. CDR3 DNA: TGTGCCAGCAGAGACAGGGACACAATGAACACTGAAGCTTTCTTT. Its protein is CASRDRDTMNTEAFF.

This clonotype was found a few times. The V call is TRBV7-2, the J call TRBJ1-6, with D possibly being TRBD1 (6 bases). The CDR3 consists of 16 residues. Germline V gene data show CDR1 as SGHTA and CDR2 as FQGNSA. The V end lost 6 bases, the J end lost 5 bases, and 17 bases lay between the germline ends. CDR3 nucleotides: TGTGCCAGCAGTCTCACCGGGACAAGCCATAATTCACCCCTCCACTTT. Encoded protein: CASSLTGTSHNSPLHF.

This clonotype was counted a few times. V and J are TRBV7-2 and TRBJ1-1; 8 bases agree with TRBD1. The germline V gene encodes CDR1 SGHTA and CDR2 FQGNSA. J lost 2 bases, V lost 4 bases, and 9 bases had no gene match. CDR3 size: 16 residues. The CDR3 DNA follows: TGTGCCAGCAGCTCCGGGGGACAGGCTGGAAACACTGAAGCTTTCTTT. This gives the protein CASSSGGQAGNTEAFF.

The V and J genes are TRBV28 and TRBJ2-7, with a tentative D call TRBD2 (5 bases). This CDR3 region has 12 residues. Trimming shortened V by 7 bases and J by 3 bases, and 10 bases separated the two germline ends. CDR1 is MDHEN and CDR2 is SYDVKM in the germline V gene. The CDR3 nucleotides read TGTGCCAGCAAAGGGAGTCGCTACGAGCAGTACTTC. This sequence encodes CASKGSRYEQYF.